This TCR beta chain was sequenced for a study of T cells in Graves' hyperthyroidism and ophthalmopathy. Study at large: Upon initial diagnosis and before any treatment, peripheral blood was collected.

TCR beta CDR3 sequences were amplified from RNA transcripts. TCR CDR3 regions were first amplified by RT-PCR with HTBI primers. TCRdb ran MiXCR on the multiplex PCR reads and lists one entry per CDR3 protein. The sample carries 600,000 to 750,000 distinct CDR3 sequences, 17% recorded once. The V and J ends lost 4 bases and 4 bases respectively, with 14 bases between them. The CDR3 loop spans 15 amino acids. Germline V lookup: CDR1 LNHDA, CDR2 SQIVND (reference sequence). The sequence was obtained from a man aged 50-60 years with Graves' hyperthyroidism. Sequenced material: blood. The V call is TRBV19, the J call TRBJ1-5; D is perhaps TRBD1 (6 bases). This chain's CDR3 is CASSNHRTVNQPQHF. CDR3 nucleotides: TGTGCCAGTAGTAACCATCGGACAGTTAATCAGCCCCAGCATTTT.